The following is a T cell receptor (beta chain) sequence with its context. This sample is drawn from a study of identifying expanded T cells in peripheral blood. The CDR3 extends over 15 amino acids. V lost 6 bases to trimming and J lost 3 bases; unmatched junction nucleotides: 7. The germline CDR1 and CDR2 sequences are MNHEY and SVGAGI. Clones were read by immunoSEQ multiplex PCR, and TCRdb kept only the in-frame ones, dropping some. Here the sample spans around 50,000 clones, approximately 89% being singletons. The rearrangement joins TRBV6-5 to TRBJ1-5; 8 bases agree with TRBD1. This clonotype originated in a person between 18 and 69 years old in good health. The sequenced sample was blood. Here the CDR3 reads CASSRDRTYNQPQHF. The CDR3 nucleotides read TGTGCCAGCAGCCGGGACAGGACTTACAATCAGCCCCAGCATTTT.